This T cell receptor (beta chain) was captured by sequencing in a study of cytomegalovirus exposure and HLA in healthy donors. The study, taken as a whole, reports: In a later analysis, TCR beta V- and J-gene trimming showed a link to a missense DCLRE1C variant. About 87% or about 30% of the time was how often most TCR beta V segments were productive, according to an earlier analysis. The classifier reportedly diagnosed cytomegalovirus status with high specificity and sensitivity.

60 Vbeta and 13 Jbeta primers were used in PCR. Libraries were prepared by immunoSEQ multiplex PCR; TCRdb keeps only in-frame clonotypes and omits some of them. Among under 200,000 clones listed, about 79% were seen once. The count of this clone is one. Its antigen remains unidentified. Germline assignment: CDR1 SGHRS and CDR2 YFSETQ. J lost 1 base, V lost 3 bases, and 8 bases had no gene match. This CDR3 contains 16 residues. The V gene is TRBV5-1, the J gene TRBJ2-5; 8 bases line up with TRBD2. The material sequenced was PBMCs. This clonotype was sampled from a woman aged 50 to 65 in good health and CMV-seronegative. CDR3 region: CASSSLGGGTQETQYF. DNA for the CDR3: TGCGCCAGCAGCTCCCTCGGCGGGGGGACCCAAGAGACCCAGTACTTC.